This T cell receptor (beta chain) derives from a study of blood T cells in healthy people across ages. Study results and caveats: Estimates drawn from one million T cells were deemed to understate diversity.

Then a second PCR, running roughly 7 to 11 cycles, was carried out with a sample-barcoded 5' primer and a J-beta primer mix. Every molecule of cDNA carried a tag from a template-switch adaptor with 12 random nucleotides. TCRdb ran MiXCR on the 5' RACE reads and lists one entry per CDR3 protein. The sample yields about 1 million distinct CDR3 sequences, under 55% seen once. It was approximately 9 milliliters of peripheral blood that were drawn from each donor. About this clonotype: Its antigen is undetermined.

V was clipped by 1 base and J by 7 bases; unmatched bases: 8. Germline loops: CDR1 SGHDN, CDR2 FVKESK. The CDR3 is 15 residues long. The sequence was obtained from a woman aged 60-75 years in good health. This sequence joins TRBV14 and TRBJ1-1; 8 nucleotides align to TRBD1. The sample was blood. The CDR3: CASSQAGRGQGEAFF. CDR3 DNA: TGTGCCAGCAGCCAAGCTGGCAGGGGGCAGGGTGAAGCTTTCTTT.